The 21 T cell receptor beta chains below come from one sample, sequenced in a study of post-analysis software for immune sequencing data. Overall study findings and caveats: Controls showed lower frequencies than patients for five TRBV segments, and TRBV5-6, TRBV5-1 and TRBV20-1 were among these.

TCR beta cDNA libraries included unique molecular identifiers. TCRdb redid the calling of the PCR reads with MiXCR, one entry per CDR3 protein. Altogether 450,000 or so distinct CDR3 sequences are present, around 40% being singletons, with the ten largest covering around 10%. Which antigens these TCRs recognize remains unknown. Specimen: blood. All receptors come from a girl aged 5-17 years with multiple sclerosis.

To note about this clonotype: Compared with germline, one end of the junction differs, possibly owing to a read error. V gene TRBV6-2 or TRBV6-3 combines with J gene TRBJ1-1; D is unclear. The CDR3 runs 12 residues. Germline-derived CDR1 and CDR2 are MNHEY and SVGEGT. CDR3 bases: TGTGCCAGCAGTTACAAGAACACTGGAGCTTTCTTT. It yields the protein CASSYKNTGAFF.

This clonotype showed up just a few times. The chain combines TRBV29-1 with TRBJ1-1; a weak D match, TRBD1 (5 bases). In germline, CDR1 is SQVTM, CDR2 ANQGSEA. The length of the CDR3 is 14 residues. V lost 4 bases and J 1 base, leaving 13 bases between the germline ends. The CDR3 nucleotides are TGCAGCGTTGTGGGACCGGGATCGAACACTGAAGCTTTCTTT. Protein sequence: CSVVGPGSNTEAFF.

The genes are TRBV4-3 and TRBJ1-2; a possible D gene is TRBD1 (5 bases). CDR3 length equals 16 residues. From germline, CDR1 is LGHNA and CDR2 YSLEER. V lost 1 base to trimming and J lost 6 bases, with 18 bases between them. The CDR3 is CASSQGTGWGGDGYTF. Written as DNA, the CDR3 is TGCGCCAGCAGCCAAGGGACTGGCTGGGGCGGGGATGGCTACACCTTC.

The J gene is TRBJ2-1, the V gene TRBV3-1; 8 bases align to TRBD2. The closer fit of TRBJ2-7 to the DNA end suggests the J call may be wrong. This CDR3 is 15 amino acids long. Germline V CDR1 and CDR2: LGHDT, YNNKEL (reference sequence). The CDR3 nucleotides are TGTGCCAGCAGCCCCCGGACGGCGGGAGGCAACGAGCAGTACTTC. Protein product: CASSPRTAGGNEQYF.

This chain's CDR3 is CASSYRIGETQYF. DNA of the CDR3: TGTGCCAGCAGTTACAGAATTGGAGAGACCCAGTACTTC. The chain carries TRBV6-5 and TRBJ2-7; the D is unclear. The J call may be mistaken, given a closer DNA end match to TRBJ2-5. The CDR3 is 13 residues long. The germline gives CDR1 MNHEY, CDR2 SVGAGI.

The chain has TRBV12-3 or TRBV12-4 and TRBJ2-7; TRBD1 aligns across 10 bases. This CDR3 is built from 14 residues. The V and J ends lost 6 bases and 4 bases, in that order; junction bases with no gene match: 6. The CDR3 region has the DNA TGTGCCAGCAGAAGCGGGACAGGGGATTACGAGCAGTACTTC. It yields the protein CASRSGTGDYEQYF.

This clonotype has only a few counts. This chain links TRBV28 with TRBJ2-5; D is uncertain. The CDR3 runs 13 residues. V was cut by 4 bases and J by 3 bases, with 9 bases left in between. Germline V lookup: CDR1 MDHEN, CDR2 SYDVKM. CDR3 region: CASSSPAEETQYF. CDR3 coding DNA: TGTGCCAGCAGTTCGCCAGCTGAAGAGACCCAGTACTTC.

The rearrangement joins TRBV9 to TRBJ1-6; weak D call: TRBD1 (6 bases). CDR3 length: 16 amino acids. Per germline, CDR1 SGDLS and CDR2 YYNGEE. V lost 0 bases and J 7 bases, leaving 14 bases between the germline ends. Here the CDR3 DNA reads TGTGCCAGCAGCGTAGGGGGCCGGGACACCAATTCACCCCTCCACTTT. Protein: CASSVGGRDTNSPLHF.

The chain joins TRBV7-9 to TRBJ2-5; weak D call: TRBD2 (5 bases). The end of the DNA fits TRBJ2-1 better, so the J call may be wrong. Germline loops: CDR1 SEHNR, CDR2 FQNEAQ (reference sequence). There are 16 residues in the CDR3. CDR3 bases: TGTGCCAGCAGCTTATTCGGACTTCGGCCCCAAGAGACCCAGTTCTTC. Amino acid sequence: CASSLFGLRPQETQFF.

This clonotype has only a few counts. This chain uses TRBV27 with TRBJ2-7, with 10 bases that match TRBD2. The J call may be mistaken, given a closer DNA end match to TRBJ2-5. The CDR3 sequence is 13 residues long. CDR1 MNHEY and CDR2 SMNVEV come from the germline V gene (reference sequence). DNA for the CDR3: TGTGCCAGCAGTAGCGGGAGGGGCGAGACCCAGTACTTC. Protein: CASSSGRGETQYF.

This clonotype was observed a handful of times. The chain recombines TRBV10-3 with TRBJ2-5; D is undetermined. V was clipped by 0 bases and J by 5 bases, with 7 bases between them. This CDR3 spans 13 amino acids. The germline V gene has CDR1 ENHRY and CDR2 SYGVKD. CDR3 in DNA: TGTGCCATCAGTGAGTCGGGTGTGGAGACCCAGTACTTC. It codes for CAISESGVETQYF.

This chain uses TRBV12-3 or TRBV12-4 with TRBJ2-4; D is possibly TRBD1 (6 bases). The CDR3 length is 15 residues. V lost 2 bases, J lost 2 bases, and 10 bases lay in between. This chain's CDR3 is CASSLYRETKNIQYF. DNA for the CDR3: TGTGCCAGCAGTTTATACAGGGAGACCAAAAACATTCAGTACTTC.

This clonotype appeared a few times. This chain connects TRBV6-5 to TRBJ2-1; perhaps D is TRBD1 or TRBD2 (6 bases each). Trimming stripped 2 bases from V and 6 bases from J, with 8 bases between. Looked up from germline, CDR1 is MNHEY and CDR2 is SVGAGI. The CDR3 runs 13 residues. The CDR3 coding sequence is TGTGCCAGCAGTTACGGAGGGGGCAATGAGCAGTTCTTC. This translates into CASSYGGGNEQFF.

The rearrangement links TRBV28 to TRBJ2-4; D call uncertain. The V gene's germline CDR1 is MDHEN and CDR2 SYDVKM. The CDR3 covers 12 residues. The V end lost 3 bases, the J end lost 5 bases, and 5 bases lay between the germline ends. The CDR3 loop reads CASSFDENIQYF. The CDR3 DNA reads as TGTGCCAGCAGTTTCGATGAAAACATTCAGTACTTC.

The rearrangement uses TRBV28 and TRBJ2-3, with 8 bases aligning to TRBD1. CDR1 is MDHEN, CDR2 SYDVKM, per germline. The CDR3 runs 15 residues. Trimming cost V 7 bases and J 4 bases; bases outside gene matches: 10. The CDR3 region has the DNA TGTGCCAGCATCAAAAGGACAGGGACGGCAGATACGCAGTATTTT. Translated: CASIKRTGTADTQYF.

The chain has TRBV24-1 and TRBJ2-1; TRBD1 matches 10 bases. This CDR3 has 15 amino acids. V dropped 4 bases and J dropped 4; count of bases not matched to a gene: 3. CDR1 KGHDR and CDR2 SFDVKD come from the germline V gene. The CDR3 loop reads CATSDPGQGYNEQFF. The CDR3 DNA is TGTGCCACCAGTGACCCGGGACAGGGGTACAATGAGCAGTTCTTC.

V gene TRBV20-1 combines with J gene TRBJ2-5, with D perhaps TRBD2 (6 bases). Trimming took off 1 base at V and 3 bases at J, with 9 bases between the two ends. The CDR3 is 13 amino acids. Germline V CDR1 and CDR2: DFQATT, SNEGSKA (reference sequence). The CDR3 DNA is TGCAGTGCTAGAGTAGCGGCAGAAGAGACCCAGTACTTC. Its translation: CSARVAAEETQYF.

V and J are TRBV12-3 or TRBV12-4 and TRBJ2-3; D is uncertain. The CDR3 spans 13 residues. The germline V and J ends were trimmed by 10 bases and 0 bases, with 11 bases remaining between them. This chain's CDR3 is CATKMGSTDTQYF. CDR3 sequence (DNA): TGTGCCACCAAGATGGGGAGCACAGATACGCAGTATTTT.

The chain links TRBV11-2 to TRBJ2-3; D call uncertain. Trimming left V 1 base short and J 0 bases short, with 8 bases between. Germline assignment: CDR1 SGHAT and CDR2 FQNNGV. The CDR3 extends over 15 amino acids. The CDR3 region has the DNA TGTGCCAGCAGCTTAGTCAGGAGTAGCACAGATACGCAGTATTTT. As protein: CASSLVRSSTDTQYF.

On this clonotype: The junction shows a germline mismatch at one end, possibly a read error. The CDR3 spells CASTLDPGAQETQYF. The CDR3 DNA is TGCGCCAGCACCTTGGATCCAGGCGCCCAAGAGACCCAGTACTTC. The rearrangement uses TRBV5-1 and TRBJ2-5; D uncertain. CDR1 and CDR2 from the germline V gene are SGHRS and YFSETQ. The CDR3 has 15 amino acids.

The rearrangement uses TRBV15 and TRBJ2-3; D not certain. Germline CDR1 reads LNHNV; CDR2 reads YYDKDF (reference sequence). The CDR3 is made up of 14 amino acids. Trimming removed 0 bases at V and 6 bases at J, with 10 bases between. Written as DNA, the CDR3 is TGTGCCACCAGCAGAGAGATGAGATTGGATACGCAGTATTTT. Residues: CATSREMRLDTQYF.